The TCR beta chain under discussion was sequenced for a study of cytomegalovirus exposure and HLA in healthy donors. To note about this clone: Its matching antigen is unknown.

PCR primers comprised 60 Vbeta and 13 Jbeta primers. The repertoire was sequenced with immunoSEQ multiplex PCR; TCRdb's copy has only in-frame clones and lacks some. In the table there are about 260,000 clones, about 66% of which are singletons. General study findings and limits: Immune exposure data for these donors was limited to CMV serostatus. Earlier analysis looked at TCR beta V segments, and most were productive about 87% or about 30% of the time.

This clonotype was sampled from a female donor in good health and CMV-seronegative. The specimen sequenced was PBMCs.

The CDR3 DNA sequence: TGTGCCAGCAGCCCAGGCTCTCCGGGAACGGGGGCCAACGTCCTGACTTTC. Translation gives CASSPGSPGTGANVLTF. This chain joins TRBV5-6 and TRBJ2-6, with D possibly TRBD2 on 5 matching bases. The length of the CDR3 is 17 residues. Germline CDR1 SGHDT, CDR2 YYEEEE. V was shortened by 4 bases and J by 4 bases, with 18 bases between the two germline ends.